The source of this TCR beta chain is a study of OX40 agonist ivuxolimab in advanced cancers. About the research overall: Patients with prior anti-PD-1, anti-PD-L1 or anti-CTLA-4 therapy were eligible; 40% had some. General observations from the study: Averaged across samples, CD8+ T cells carried more expanded clones than CD4+ did. Clonal expansion was seen in CD4+ and CD8+ blood T cells by week 6 at 0.1 to 3.0 mg/kg. People who partly responded at 0.1-3.0 mg/kg had some of the least clonal expansion seen.

The germline gives CDR1 SGDLS, CDR2 YYNGEE. V lost 0 bases, J lost 6 bases, and 15 bases lay in between. CDR3 length: 15 amino acids. On this clone: The antigen remains undetermined.

The table came from immunoSEQ multiplex PCR; TCRdb's copy has only in-frame clones and leaves some out. The sample includes under 50,000 clones, about 89% of them seen just once. Source: CD4+ or CD8+ T cells sorted from blood, taken in a trial of the OX40 agonist ivuxolimab. The chain has TRBV9 and TRBJ1-1; D call uncertain. This clonotype was sampled from an adult with an advanced solid tumor such as melanoma, head and neck, liver or kidney cancer. DNA of the CDR3: TGTGCCAGCAGCGTAGAGGGCAGGTTTGCGGCTGAAGCTTTCTTT. Amino acid sequence: CASSVEGRFAAEAFF. Variable domain in full (rest from reference TRBV9 and TRBJ1-1): DSGVTQTPKHLITATGQRVTLRCSPRSGDLSVYWYQQSLDQGLQFLIQYYNGEERAKGNILERFSAQQFPDLHSELNLSSLELGDSALYFCASSVEGRFAAEAFFGQGTRLTVV.